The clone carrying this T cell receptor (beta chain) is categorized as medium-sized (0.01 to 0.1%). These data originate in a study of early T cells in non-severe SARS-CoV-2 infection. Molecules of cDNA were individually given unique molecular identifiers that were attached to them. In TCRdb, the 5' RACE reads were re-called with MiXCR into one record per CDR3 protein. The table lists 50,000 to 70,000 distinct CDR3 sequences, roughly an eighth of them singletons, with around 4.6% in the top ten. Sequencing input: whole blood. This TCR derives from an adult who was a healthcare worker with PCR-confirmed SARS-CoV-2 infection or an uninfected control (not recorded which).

CDR3 sequence (DNA): TGTGCCAGCAGGCGACATCGGGGGGAGCTGTTTTTT. As protein: CASRRHRGELFF. The chain recombines TRBV12-3 or TRBV12-4 with TRBJ2-2; unclear D gene. This CDR3 spans 12 amino acids. The V gene lost 6 bases and the J gene lost 8 bases, with 10 bases spanning the gap.